A selection of T cell receptor beta chains follows, all from one sample in a study of blood T cell repertoires in COVID-19. The repertoire was sequenced with immunoSEQ multiplex PCR; TCRdb's copy has only in-frame clones and lacks some. The sample lists roughly 380,000 clones, 88% occurring once. Sequences were obtained from PBMCs or T cells enriched from blood (not recorded which). Receptors were obtained from a woman aged 30 to 39 who had been exposed to COVID-19. Both conserved end residues are part of each CDR3. A D gene is named only where the DNA matches it firmly. Clone size is stated in some rows and not others, as once, few, many or a class when expanded.

d_call: .; v_call: TRBV10-3; clone_size: .; j_call: TRBJ2-5; cdr3_nt: TGTGCCATCAGTGGAGGCCGGCAAGAGACCCAGTACTTC; cdr3_aa: CAISGGRQETQYF
d_call: TRBD2; v_call: TRBV13; clone_size: .; j_call: TRBJ2-2; cdr3_nt: TGTGCCAGCAGCTTAGGTCCTAGCGGGACCGGGGAGCTGTTTTTT; cdr3_aa: CASSLGPSGTGELFF
d_call: .; v_call: TRBV7-3; clone_size: .; j_call: TRBJ1-1; cdr3_nt: TGTGCCAGCAGCTTAAACCCCGCCAGGGGCACTGAAGCTTTCTTT; cdr3_aa: CASSLNPARGTEAFF
d_call: .; v_call: TRBV5-1; clone_size: .; j_call: TRBJ2-1; cdr3_nt: TGCGCCAGCAGCTTGCCTCAAGCGGGTACCTACAATGAGCAGTTCTTC; cdr3_aa: CASSLPQAGTYNEQFF
d_call: TRBD1; v_call: TRBV18; clone_size: .; j_call: TRBJ1-1; cdr3_nt: TGTGCCAGCTCACCTAGAGGGACAGGGACCTCTTTCTTT; cdr3_aa: CASSPRGTGTSFF
d_call: TRBD2; v_call: TRBV7-8; clone_size: .; j_call: TRBJ2-1; cdr3_nt: TGTGCCAGCAGCTCCCGACTAGCGGATGGGTATAGCCCCTACAATGAGCAGTTCTTC; cdr3_aa: CASSSRLADGYSPYNEQFF
d_call: TRBD1; v_call: TRBV6-5; clone_size: .; j_call: TRBJ1-1; cdr3_nt: TGTGCCACCTCTTTGAGGACAGGGAGGAACACTGAAGCTTTCTTT; cdr3_aa: CATSLRTGRNTEAFF
d_call: .; v_call: TRBV19; clone_size: once; j_call: TRBJ1-2; cdr3_nt: TGTGCCAGTAGTATTAGGTCAGGGGTCGGCTACACCTTC; cdr3_aa: CASSIRSGVGYTF
d_call: .; v_call: TRBV5-8; clone_size: .; j_call: TRBJ1-5; cdr3_nt: TGTGCCAGCAGCTTGGAGGTTGACAGGCCCCAGCATTTT; cdr3_aa: CASSLEVDRPQHF
d_call: TRBD2; v_call: TRBV5-5; clone_size: .; j_call: TRBJ2-7; cdr3_nt: TGTGCCAGCAGCTTGGTGGGGACTAGCGGCTCCTACGAGCAGTACTTC; cdr3_aa: CASSLVGTSGSYEQYF
d_call: TRBD2; v_call: TRBV5-1; clone_size: .; j_call: TRBJ2-1; cdr3_nt: TGCGCCAGCAGCTTCCTAGCGGACCAGACCTACAATGAGCAGTTCTTC; cdr3_aa: CASSFLADQTYNEQFF
d_call: TRBD2; v_call: TRBV19; clone_size: .; j_call: TRBJ2-7; cdr3_nt: TGTGCCAGTAGTTTGGCCTCGGGGGGGGCCTACGAGCAGTACTTC; cdr3_aa: CASSLASGGAYEQYF
d_call: TRBD2; v_call: TRBV5-1; clone_size: .; j_call: TRBJ2-1; cdr3_nt: TGCGCCAGCACTAAACTAGCGGGAGGGGGGAATGAGCAGTTCTTC; cdr3_aa: CASTKLAGGGNEQFF
d_call: TRBD1; v_call: TRBV7-8; clone_size: few; j_call: TRBJ2-2; cdr3_nt: TGTGCCAGCAGCTTAGACGACAGGGGAACCGGGGAGCTGTTTTTT; cdr3_aa: CASSLDDRGTGELFF
d_call: TRBD1; v_call: TRBV9; clone_size: .; j_call: TRBJ1-1; cdr3_nt: TGTGCCAGCAGCCCTCAGGGGGCTGTTAACACTGAAGCTTTCTTT; cdr3_aa: CASSPQGAVNTEAFF
d_call: TRBD1; v_call: TRBV5-1; clone_size: .; j_call: TRBJ1-4; cdr3_nt: TGCGCCAGCAGCTTGGGACAGGGGTATGAAAAACTGTTTTTT; cdr3_aa: CASSLGQGYEKLFF
d_call: TRBD2; v_call: TRBV6-5; clone_size: .; j_call: TRBJ2-7; cdr3_nt: TGTGCCAGCAGTTTAAGCGAGCGGGAGGGCCTCTACGAGCAGTACTTC; cdr3_aa: CASSLSEREGLYEQYF
d_call: .; v_call: TRBV11-1; clone_size: .; j_call: TRBJ1-1; cdr3_nt: TGTGCCAGCAGCTTATTGGGACATAGAGCTTTCTTT; cdr3_aa: CASSLLGHRAFF
d_call: .; v_call: TRBV6-5; clone_size: .; j_call: TRBJ2-7; cdr3_nt: TGTGCCAGCGGAACAGGGCCTTCCTACGAGCAGTACTTC; cdr3_aa: CASGTGPSYEQYF
d_call: TRBD1; v_call: TRBV28; clone_size: .; j_call: TRBJ1-4; cdr3_nt: TGTGCCAGCAGTTTAATCGGACAGGGAAAAAAACTGTTTTTT; cdr3_aa: CASSLIGQGKKLFF
d_call: .; v_call: TRBV4-2; clone_size: .; j_call: TRBJ2-1; cdr3_nt: TGTGCCAGCAGCCAAGTAATACGGGAGAGGGGCCACAATGAGCAGTTCTTC; cdr3_aa: CASSQVIRERGHNEQFF
d_call: TRBD2; v_call: TRBV7-6; clone_size: .; j_call: TRBJ2-1; cdr3_nt: TGTGCCAGCAGCGCATCCGGGGGACTAGCGGCCGGTAGTGAGCAGTTCTTC; cdr3_aa: CASSASGGLAAGSEQFF
d_call: .; v_call: TRBV2; clone_size: .; j_call: TRBJ1-1; cdr3_nt: TGTGCCAGCAGTGCCGAACAGGGCTACGCTGAAGCTTTCTTT; cdr3_aa: CASSAEQGYAEAFF
d_call: .; v_call: TRBV6-2/TRBV6-3; clone_size: .; j_call: TRBJ2-5; cdr3_nt: TGTGCCAGCAGTTTACAGGGTCGTGAGACCCAGTACTTC; cdr3_aa: CASSLQGRETQYF
d_call: .; v_call: TRBV3-1/TRBV3-2; clone_size: .; j_call: TRBJ1-2; cdr3_nt: TGTGCCAGCAGCCAAGATAGGCGGACGGGAGGCTACACCTTC; cdr3_aa: CASSQDRRTGGYTF
d_call: TRBD1; v_call: TRBV19; clone_size: .; j_call: TRBJ1-3; cdr3_nt: TGTGCCAGTAGTCGGCAACAGGGGGACGGAAACACCATATATTTT; cdr3_aa: CASSRQQGDGNTIYF
d_call: .; v_call: TRBV29-1; clone_size: .; j_call: TRBJ1-1; cdr3_nt: TGCAGCGTTGAAGCCCCTTCCGAAGCTTTCTTT; cdr3_aa: CSVEAPSEAFF
d_call: .; v_call: TRBV28; clone_size: .; j_call: TRBJ1-1; cdr3_nt: TGTGCCGGACGCGGACAGTTAAAAAGTGAAGCTTTCTTT; cdr3_aa: CAGRGQLKSEAFF
d_call: TRBD1; v_call: TRBV6-5; clone_size: once; j_call: TRBJ1-5; cdr3_nt: TGTGCCAGCAGCCTTACAGGGGGGTTTAATCAGCCCCAGCATTTT; cdr3_aa: CASSLTGGFNQPQHF
d_call: .; v_call: TRBV30; clone_size: few; j_call: TRBJ1-6; cdr3_nt: TGTGCCTGGAGTGGACATTATAATTCACCCCTCCACTTT; cdr3_aa: CAWSGHYNSPLHF
d_call: .; v_call: TRBV27; clone_size: .; j_call: TRBJ1-1; cdr3_nt: TGTGCCAGCAGTTTCTTCCCAGGGGAAACTGAAGCTTTCTTT; cdr3_aa: CASSFFPGETEAFF
d_call: TRBD1; v_call: TRBV19; clone_size: .; j_call: TRBJ1-1; cdr3_nt: TGTGCCAGTACGGGACAGGGGGCGGGTGAAGCTTTCTTT; cdr3_aa: CASTGQGAGEAFF
d_call: .; v_call: TRBV5-1; clone_size: .; j_call: TRBJ1-2; cdr3_nt: TGCGCCAGCAGCCCCGGAGGGGCTGGCTACACCTTC; cdr3_aa: CASSPGGAGYTF
d_call: TRBD1; v_call: TRBV27; clone_size: once; j_call: TRBJ1-2; cdr3_nt: TGTGCCAGCAGGGGACAGGGGCCCTATGGCTACACCTTC; cdr3_aa: CASRGQGPYGYTF
d_call: TRBD2; v_call: TRBV19; clone_size: .; j_call: TRBJ2-1; cdr3_nt: TGTGCCAGTAGTATAGCGGGGGGAGTTGGGCACAATGAGCAGTTCTTC; cdr3_aa: CASSIAGGVGHNEQFF
d_call: .; v_call: TRBV25-1; clone_size: .; j_call: TRBJ1-2; cdr3_nt: TGTGCCAGCAGTGAAGGGCCAGCATACTATGGCTACACCTTC; cdr3_aa: CASSEGPAYYGYTF
d_call: .; v_call: TRBV28; clone_size: .; j_call: TRBJ2-5; cdr3_nt: TGTGCCAGCAGAACGATAGCGAGGGAAGAGACCCAGTACTTC; cdr3_aa: CASRTIAREETQYF
d_call: TRBD2; v_call: TRBV5-6; clone_size: .; j_call: TRBJ2-1; cdr3_nt: TGTGCCAGCAGCTTTGCTAGCGGTCCTCAGTTCTTC; cdr3_aa: CASSFASGPQFF
d_call: .; v_call: TRBV11-2; clone_size: once; j_call: TRBJ1-1; cdr3_nt: TGTGCCAGCAGCTTAGGCAGGATGAACACTGAAGCTTTCTTT; cdr3_aa: CASSLGRMNTEAFF
d_call: TRBD2; v_call: TRBV5-1; clone_size: .; j_call: TRBJ2-1; cdr3_nt: TGCGCCAGCAGCCTGACTAGCGGGGTGGGCAATGAGCAGTTCTTC; cdr3_aa: CASSLTSGVGNEQFF
d_call: .; v_call: TRBV7-6; clone_size: once; j_call: TRBJ2-1; cdr3_nt: TGTGCCAGCAGCCCAACCTTGAGAAGGCTAGCCATCTACAATGAGCAGTTCTTC; cdr3_aa: CASSPTLRRLAIYNEQFF
d_call: TRBD2; v_call: TRBV5-4; clone_size: .; j_call: TRBJ2-5; cdr3_nt: TGTGCCAGCAGCCTGCCCCCGACTAGCGGGAGTGAGACCCAGTACTTC; cdr3_aa: CASSLPPTSGSETQYF
d_call: .; v_call: TRBV27; clone_size: .; j_call: TRBJ2-1; cdr3_nt: TGTGCCAGCAGTTCAACAGGGATCTACAATGAGCAGTTCTTC; cdr3_aa: CASSSTGIYNEQFF
d_call: .; v_call: TRBV3-1/TRBV3-2; clone_size: .; j_call: TRBJ1-6; cdr3_nt: TGTGCCAGCAGCCAAGAGGGCAGGGTTGGTTCACCCCTCCACTTT; cdr3_aa: CASSQEGRVGSPLHF
d_call: TRBD2; v_call: TRBV15; clone_size: .; j_call: TRBJ2-3; cdr3_nt: TGTGCCACCAGCAGAGATTACGCGGGAGGGAGCACAGATACGCAGTATTTT; cdr3_aa: CATSRDYAGGSTDTQYF
d_call: TRBD2; v_call: TRBV27; clone_size: .; j_call: TRBJ2-1; cdr3_nt: TGTGCCAGCAGTTTTGAGGCTAGCGGGAGCGGTGAGCAGTTCTTC; cdr3_aa: CASSFEASGSGEQFF
d_call: TRBD1; v_call: TRBV5-1; clone_size: .; j_call: TRBJ2-3; cdr3_nt: TGCGCCAGCAGCTTGGGTGACAGGGGTGTGAGCACAGATACGCAGTATTTT; cdr3_aa: CASSLGDRGVSTDTQYF
d_call: TRBD1; v_call: TRBV15; clone_size: .; j_call: TRBJ1-4; cdr3_nt: TGTGCCACCAGCCGCCGTATGCAGCCGGGACAGGGGGGAAAACTGTTTTTT; cdr3_aa: CATSRRMQPGQGGKLFF